This T cell receptor beta chain stems from a study of shared clonotypes between healthy human individuals. V lost 7 bases and J lost 2; bases outside the gene matches: 6. Per the germline V gene, CDR1 is SGHAT and CDR2 is FQNNGV. The CDR3 sequence is 16 residues long. Within Nashville, Tennessee resided all donors, each a Caucasian adult. This table comes from immunoSEQ multiplex PCR, and its TCRdb copy is limited to in-frame clones, with some not included. The data contain 740,000 or so clones, 60% to 75% of them seen just once; the ten biggest clones take up 1.5% to 2%. The gene calls are TRBV11-2 and TRBJ1-3; TRBD1 matches at 12 bases. This TCR came from a woman aged 30 to 39 in good health. The source material was memory CD4+ T cells sorted from blood. Subset reported: CD45RA-negative fraction. The CDR3 spells CASTQGQGAPGNTIYF. The CDR3 region has the DNA TGTGCCAGCACGCAGGGACAGGGGGCCCCTGGAAACACCATATATTTT.